Each of the 31 T cell receptor beta chains below was sequenced from the same sample in a study of blood T cell repertoires in COVID-19. Sequencing was performed with immunoSEQ multiplex PCR; in TCRdb, only in-frame clones are kept and a portion is missing. This sample carries about 46,000 clones, approximately 85% of them seen once, and the ten largest clones take about 15%. The material sequenced was peripheral blood. The receptor set was obtained from a human donor in a cohort sampled during active COVID-19. The donor label of this sample is uncertain.

The CDR3 nucleotides read TGTGCCAGCTCACCAAGCGGGGGGGATGAGCAGTTCTTC. This translates into CASSPSGGDEQFF. V is TRBV18 and J is TRBJ2-1; the match to TRBD2 covers 10 bases. The CDR3 sequence is 13 residues long. The germline V gene has CDR1 KGHSH and CDR2 LQKENI. V was pared by 2 bases and J by 8 bases, with 0 bases of the junction left unmatched.

The J gene is TRBJ2-1, the V gene TRBV14; D remains unclear. The CDR3 spans 12 residues. The V gene's germline CDR1 is SGHDN and CDR2 FVKESK. The ends were cut back, 3 bases at V and 13 bases at J, with 13 bases in the middle. CDR3 protein: CASSQADVLQFF. The DNA of the CDR3 is TGTGCCAGCAGCCAGGCCGATGTTCTTCAGTTCTTC. Combining the CDR3 with reference TRBV14 and TRBJ2-1 gives the whole variable domain EAGVTQFPSHSVIEKGQTVTLRCDPISGHDNLYWYRRVMGKEIKFLLHFVKESKQDESGMPNNRFLAERTGGTYSTLKVQPAELEDSGVYFCASSQADVLQFFGPGTRLTVL.

J is TRBJ1-5 and V is TRBV28; tentative D call: TRBD1 (6 bases). The V and J ends lost 1 base and 1 base respectively, with 11 bases between them. There are 16 residues in the CDR3. Germline V gives CDR1 MDHEN, CDR2 SYDVKM. The CDR3 DNA reads TGTGCCAGCAGTTTATCCGGGACAAAAAGCAATCAGCCCCAGCATTTT. Residues: CASSLSGTKSNQPQHF. Full variable domain (missing parts from reference TRBV28 and TRBJ1-5): DVKVTQSSRYLVKRTGEKVFLECVQDMDHENMFWYRQDPGLGLRLIYFSYDVKMKEKGDIPEGYSVSREKKERFSLILESASTNQTSMYLCASSLSGTKSNQPQHFGDGTRLSIL.

V usage is TRBV18 and J usage is TRBJ1-2, with 11 bases that match TRBD1. Germline loops: CDR1 KGHSH, CDR2 LQKENI. V gave up 8 bases and J gave up 6 bases; unmatched junction bases: 8. The CDR3 length is 14 residues. CDR3 bases: TGTGCCAGCGCCACGGTGGACAGGGGGCATGGCTACACCTTC. It codes for CASATVDRGHGYTF.

This sequence joins TRBV6-1 and TRBJ2-3, with TRBD1 matching 7 bases. Trimming took 3 bases from V and 6 from J; bases not matched to a gene: 3. The CDR3 is made up of 13 amino acids. Germline CDR1 is MNHNS and CDR2 is SASEGT. The CDR3 nucleotides read TGTGCCAGCAGTGAGGGACAGCGGGATACGCAGTATTTT. Its translation: CASSEGQRDTQYF.

The rearrangement links TRBV6-1 to TRBJ2-5, with D hard to call. CDR3 length: 15 amino acids. The germline V gene has CDR1 MNHNS and CDR2 SASEGT. V lost 2 bases, J lost 5 bases, and 15 bases lay in between. The CDR3 protein is CASSETRLRTETQYF. The CDR3 DNA reads as TGTGCCAGCAGTGAAACGAGACTTCGAACGGAGACCCAGTACTTC.

This clone was recorded only once. The chain combines TRBV18 with TRBJ1-2; perhaps TRBD1 as D (6 bases). CDR3 length equals 17 residues. Germline V lookup: CDR1 KGHSH, CDR2 LQKENI. Trimming took 6 bases from V and 4 from J, leaving 24 bases between them. The CDR3 DNA sequence: TGTGCCAGCTCGCCTCAAGGACAGACCCCAGAGGGCTATGGCTACACCTTC. As protein: CASSPQGQTPEGYGYTF.

This clone was seen a handful of times. This sequence joins TRBV9 and TRBJ1-3, with 8 bases lining up with TRBD1. Germline V lookup: CDR1 SGDLS, CDR2 YYNGEE. This CDR3 region has 17 residues. With 0 bases clipped from V and 2 bases from J, the junction kept 7 bases outside the gene matches. As DNA, the CDR3 is TGTGCCAGCAGCGTAGCGCCGCCGGACAGGGCTGGAAACACCATATATTTT. Translating it yields CASSVAPPDRAGNTIYF. The variable domain in full, completed from reference TRBV9 and TRBJ1-3, reads DSGVTQTPKHLITATGQRVTLRCSPRSGDLSVYWYQQSLDQGLQFLIQYYNGEERAKGNILERFSAQQFPDLHSELNLSSLELGDSALYFCASSVAPPDRAGNTIYFGEGSWLTVV.

The gene calls are TRBV2 and TRBJ1-1; maybe TRBD1 (6 bases). Trimming shortened V by 2 bases and J by 2 bases, and 12 bases separated the two germline ends. The CDR3 runs to 15 residues. Germline CDR1 SNHLY, CDR2 FYNNEI. The CDR3: CASSEWTVKNTEAFF. CDR3 DNA sequence: TGTGCCAGCAGTGAATGGACAGTCAAAAACACTGAAGCTTTCTTT. The full variable domain, completed using reference TRBV2 and TRBJ1-1, is EPEVTQTPSHQVTQMGQEVILRCVPISNHLYFYWYRQILGQKVEFLVSFYNNEISEKSEIFDDQFSVERPDGSNFTLKIRSTKLEDSAMYFCASSEWTVKNTEAFFGQGTRLTVV.

The chain employs TRBV6-6 and TRBJ1-2; possible D gene TRBD1, 5 bases. CDR3 length equals 16 residues. Per germline, CDR1 MNHNY and CDR2 SVGAGI (reference sequence). V was cut by 2 bases and J by 5 bases, with 18 bases left in between. The CDR3 DNA is TGTGCCAGCAGTTACCCTCCCTTAGGGACTGATTATGGCTACACCTTC. Translation: CASSYPPLGTDYGYTF.

This sequence joins TRBV7-9 and TRBJ2-7; 8 nucleotides agree with TRBD2. CDR3 size: 13 residues. J was trimmed by 5 bases and V by 0 bases; bases with no gene match: 0. CDR1 is SEHNR, CDR2 FQNEAQ, per germline (reference sequence). The CDR3 loop is CASSLAREDEQYF. CDR3 bases: TGTGCCAGCAGCTTAGCGCGGGAGGACGAGCAGTACTTC.

CDR3 coding DNA: TGTGCCAGCAGCCCCATGGCCCAGCGGGGGACCCTCTACGAGCAGTACTTC. It translates to CASSPMAQRGTLYEQYF. The chain carries TRBV9 and TRBJ2-7; TRBD2 agrees at 8 bases. V trimming: 4 bases; J trimming: 3 bases; junction bases outside the gene matches: 15. The CDR3 extends over 17 amino acids. Germline assignment: CDR1 SGDLS and CDR2 YYNGEE.

The chain joins TRBV6-5 to TRBJ1-1, with D maybe TRBD1 (6 bases). With 7 bases removed from V and 6 bases from J, the gap between germline ends came to 18 bases. CDR1 is MNHEY and CDR2 is SVGAGI in the germline V gene. The CDR3 sequence is 14 residues long. CDR3 residues: CASNSRGGYAEAFF. CDR3 nucleotide sequence: TGTGCCAGCAATTCAAGAGGGGGATACGCTGAAGCTTTCTTT.

The CDR3 sequence is CASSSTSGGAIWEFF. CDR3 coding DNA: TGCGCCAGCAGCTCCACTAGCGGGGGGGCAATTTGGGAGTTCTTC. This sequence joins TRBV5-1 and TRBJ2-1; 13 nucleotides align to TRBD2. The CDR3 is made up of 15 amino acids. The germline V gene encodes CDR1 SGHRS and CDR2 YFSETQ. V was pared by 3 bases and J by 14 bases, with 11 bases of the junction left unmatched.

V gene TRBV2 combines with J gene TRBJ1-4, with a weak D call TRBD1 (6 bases). The CDR3 extends over 14 amino acids. V was pared by 7 bases and J by 0 bases, with 9 bases between. Germline V CDR1 and CDR2: SNHLY, FYNNEI. In DNA, the CDR3 is TGTGCCAGCACCTACAGGGCAACTAATGAAAAACTGTTTTTT. This translates into CASTYRATNEKLFF.

V and J are TRBV27 and TRBJ2-3; 9 nucleotides match TRBD1. Germline V gene lookup returns CDR1 MNHEY and CDR2 SMNVEV (reference sequence). V lost 10 bases to trimming and J lost 4 bases; unmatched junction nucleotides: 6. The CDR3 contains 13 residues. The CDR3 DNA reads as TGTGCCACCCGGGACAGGGCTCCAGATACGCAGTATTTT. Its translation is CATRDRAPDTQYF.

This chain uses TRBV27 with TRBJ2-6, with TRBD1 as a possible D gene (6 bases). The CDR3 runs 16 residues. Per the germline V gene, CDR1 is MNHEY and CDR2 is SMNVEV (reference sequence). V dropped 7 bases and J dropped 1 base, with 14 bases sitting between them. CDR3 amino acids: CASKPGHSSGANVLTF. CDR3 in DNA: TGTGCCAGCAAACCGGGACACTCGTCTGGGGCCAACGTCCTGACTTTC.

The chain is built from TRBV5-1 and TRBJ2-6, with TRBD1 matching 10 bases. This CDR3 has 21 residues. CDR1 is SGHRS and CDR2 is YFSETQ in the germline V gene. Trimming at V came to 0 bases and at J to 2 bases, leaving 14 bases not matched to a gene. The CDR3 region has the DNA TGCGCCAGCAGCTTGGCTCTGTCTAGGACAGGGGGTGTTACTGGGGCCAACGTCCTGACTTTC. Translated: CASSLALSRTGGVTGANVLTF.

Here the CDR3 DNA reads TGCGCCAGCACATATCAGGGGGCGTTCTACGAGCAGTACTTC. Translation: CASTYQGAFYEQYF. The chain combines TRBV23-1 with TRBJ2-7, with 8 nucleotides matching TRBD1. TRBV23-1 is labeled an ORF, and its function is uncertain. V trimming: 7 bases; J trimming: 3 bases; junction bases outside the gene matches: 8. This CDR3 is 14 amino acids long.

This CDR3 is CATDDRVPTEAFF. The CDR3 DNA reads as TGTGCCACCGACGACAGGGTCCCCACTGAAGCTTTCTTT. The rearrangement joins TRBV28 to TRBJ1-1; 7 nucleotides align to TRBD1. The CDR3 totals 13 residues. Trimming at V came to 10 bases and at J to 4 bases, leaving 9 bases not matched to a gene. Germline V gene data show CDR1 as MDHEN and CDR2 as SYDVKM.

The chain employs TRBV2 and TRBJ2-5; 12 positions match TRBD2. This CDR3 contains 19 residues. Losses at the gene ends were 6 bases for V and 0 bases for J; bases not matched to a gene: 14. CDR1 and CDR2 from the germline V gene are SNHLY and FYNNEI. CDR3 nucleotides: TGTGCCAGCAGGTCCGGGACTAGCGGGCGATCGCAGTACCAAGAGACCCAGTACTTC. Translating it yields CASRSGTSGRSQYQETQYF.

The chain links TRBV29-1 to TRBJ2-2; unclear D gene. The CDR3 is 13 residues long. Trimming cost V 3 bases and J 1 base, with 6 bases left between them. Germline V gene lookup returns CDR1 SQVTM and CDR2 ANQGSEA. The CDR3 sequence is CSVDNVNTGELFF. The CDR3 DNA sequence: TGCAGCGTTGATAATGTGAACACCGGGGAGCTGTTTTTT.

CDR3 sequence reads: CASRSPNEKLFF. Written as DNA, the CDR3 is TGTGCCAGTCGGTCCCCTAATGAAAAACTGTTTTTT. The chain is built from TRBV6-6 and TRBJ1-4; the D is unclear. The V end was cut by 9 bases, the J end by 3 bases, with 8 bases between. The CDR3 length is 12 residues. The germline CDR1 and CDR2 sequences are MNHNY and SVGAGI (reference sequence).

This chain links TRBV5-1 with TRBJ1-6; possibly TRBD1 for D (5 bases). Germline lookup yields CDR1 SGHRS and CDR2 YFSETQ. V lost 4 bases and J 6 bases, leaving 11 bases between the germline ends. The CDR3 runs to 14 residues. CDR3 DNA: TGCGCCAGCAGCCTAGCGACAGTTAATTCACCCCTCCACTTT. It translates to CASSLATVNSPLHF.

J is TRBJ1-6 and V is TRBV7-9, with no clear D. The V end lost 2 bases, the J end lost 1 base, and 9 bases lay between the germline ends. Germline V lookup: CDR1 SEHNR, CDR2 FQNEAQ (reference sequence). The CDR3 loop spans 16 amino acids. The CDR3 protein is CASSLNGESYNSPLHF. The CDR3 nucleotides are TGTGCCAGCAGCTTAAACGGGGAGTCCTATAATTCACCCCTCCACTTT.

This clone was observed once. V gene TRBV6-5 combines with J gene TRBJ2-5; 12 bases line up with TRBD1. Germline CDR1 reads MNHEY; CDR2 reads SVGAGI. The CDR3 loop spans 14 amino acids. The trim removed 8 bases at V and 4 bases at J, leaving 5 bases unmatched. CDR3 region: CASGGTGGGETQYF. For the CDR3, the DNA is TGTGCCAGCGGGGGGACAGGGGGCGGAGAGACCCAGTACTTC.

Remarks on this clone: The identical CDR3 is also encoded by other nucleotide sequences in the sample. J is TRBJ1-1 and V is TRBV7-3; 8 bases match TRBD1. The CDR3 consists of 13 residues. Germline-derived CDR1 and CDR2 are SGHTA and FQGTGA. The trim removed 5 bases at V and 6 bases at J, leaving 5 bases unmatched. For the CDR3, the DNA is TGTGCCAGCAGCCCCGGGACAGGCGCTGAAGCTTTCTTT. Its protein is CASSPGTGAEAFF.

The chain combines TRBV27 with TRBJ2-1; possibly TRBD1 for D (6 bases). This CDR3 region has 12 residues. V lost 4 bases and J lost 7, with 8 bases in between. Germline CDR1 and CDR2: MNHEY and SMNVEV (reference sequence). This chain's CDR3 is CASSSTGNEQFF. The CDR3 coding sequence is TGTGCCAGCAGTTCTACAGGGAATGAGCAGTTCTTC.

V and J are TRBV5-5 and TRBJ1-1; 8 bases are a match to TRBD1. The CDR3 extends over 15 amino acids. Germline lookup yields CDR1 SGHKS and CDR2 YYEKEE (reference sequence). The V and J ends lost 3 bases and 5 bases, in that order; junction bases with no gene match: 9. The CDR3 DNA reads TGTGCCAGCAGCTCTTTGACAGGGGTGAGGACTGAAGCTTTCTTT. Its protein product is CASSSLTGVRTEAFF.

This clone has only one observation. This chain joins TRBV4-1 and TRBJ1-4; D unresolved. Between the trimmed V and J ends, which lost 4 bases and 8 bases, there was a span of 11 bases. There are 13 residues in the CDR3. Per the germline V gene, CDR1 is MGHRA and CDR2 is YSYEKL. CDR3 sequence reads: CASSLQLNEKLFF. In DNA, the CDR3 is TGCGCCAGCAGCCTACAGTTAAACGAAAAACTGTTTTTT.

The chain couples TRBV19 to TRBJ1-4; 7 nucleotides match TRBD1. The germline gives CDR1 LNHDA, CDR2 SQIVND (reference sequence). CDR3 size: 14 residues. Losses at the gene ends were 3 bases for V and 4 bases for J; bases not matched to a gene: 2. DNA for the CDR3: TGTGCCAGTAGTATGGGACAGTTTAATGAAAAACTGTTTTTT. Amino acid sequence: CASSMGQFNEKLFF.